This T cell receptor (beta chain) was captured by sequencing in a study of beta chain features in type 1 diabetes. Study results and limitations: TCRB CDR3s were moderately but significantly shorter in Type 1 diabetes patients in all four CD4+ subsets.

Of the isolated RNA, all was reverse transcribed, and so the sequenced material was expressed TCRB transcripts. Produced via immunoSEQ multiplex PCR; TCRdb's table is partial and in-frame only. The sample consists of 160,000 or so clones, about 9% of them appearing once. This clone was picked up a small number of times. Its antigen remains unidentified. Germline loops: CDR1 MGHRA, CDR2 YSYEKL. The CDR3 runs 18 residues. V was clipped by 2 bases and J by 3 bases; unmatched bases: 14. The sample taken for sequencing was central memory CD4+ T cells from blood. This chain joins TRBV4-1 and TRBJ2-3; 7 nucleotides line up with TRBD2. The receptor was isolated from a woman in her twenties or thirties with type 1 diabetes. The CDR3 loop reads CASSQKRLALGRTDTQYF. The CDR3 DNA reads as TGCGCCAGCAGCCAAAAAAGACTAGCTCTCGGGAGGACAGATACGCAGTATTTT.